The rows below give T cell receptor beta chains drawn from one sample of a study of blood T cell repertoires in COVID-19. Only in-frame clones appear in the TCRdb table, and some are missing; sequencing was by immunoSEQ multiplex PCR. The sample contains some 270,000 clones, 70% to 90% of which appear only once. The specimen was PBMCs or T cells enriched from blood (not recorded which). These receptors all come from a woman in her 30s who had recovered from COVID-19. Both conserved end residues are part of each CDR3. The D gene is left open where the match is weak. Clone sizes are given selectively: once, few, many, or a class where the clone is expanded.

>TRBJ2-2|.|TRBV6-5|15|TRBD1
TGTGCCAGCAGACAGGGACAGGGCAACACCGGGGAGCTGTTTTTT
CASRQGQGNTGELFF
>TRBJ2-5|.|TRBV28|15|TRBD2
TGTGCCAGCAGTCTCCCCGGACTAGCTGTCGAGACCCAGTACTTC
CASSLPGLAVETQYF
>TRBJ2-7|.|TRBV10-2|15|TRBD1
TGCGCCAGCAGTGAGTCCGGACAGGGGGTCTACGAGCAGTACTTC
CASSESGQGVYEQYF
>TRBJ2-2|.|TRBV10-3|14|TRBD1
TGTGCCATCAGTGAGTCGACAGGGGCTCGGGAGCTGTTTTTT
CAISESTGARELFF
>TRBJ1-4|.|TRBV28|14|.
TGTGCCAGCAGCCCGACAGGCCCCCACCGAAAACTGTTTTTT
CASSPTGPHRKLFF
>TRBJ1-4|.|TRBV7-9|15|TRBD1
TGTGCCAGCAGCTTACACAGGGGGCGGGAAGAAAAACTGTTTTTT
CASSLHRGREEKLFF
>TRBJ1-6|.|TRBV28|15|TRBD1
TGTGCCAGCGGCATATTGACAGGGTATAATTCACCCCTCCACTTT
CASGILTGYNSPLHF
>TRBJ2-5|.|TRBV18|14|TRBD1
TGTGCCAGCTCACCTAGGACAGGGGAGGAGACCCAGTACTTC
CASSPRTGEETQYF
>TRBJ1-4|.|TRBV11-2|15|.
TGTGCCAGTTGGGCAGGGCCTACAACTAATGAAAAACTGTTTTTT
CASWAGPTTNEKLFF
>TRBJ2-1|.|TRBV6-1|14|TRBD1
TGTGCCAGCAGTGATAATACAGGGGGCGATGAGCAGTTCTTC
CASSDNTGGDEQFF
>TRBJ2-7|.|TRBV7-2|14|TRBD2
TGTGCCAGCAGCTCGAGACTAGCTGTCTACGAGCAGTACTTC
CASSSRLAVYEQYF
>TRBJ2-7|.|TRBV5-8|14|TRBD1
TGTGCCAGCAGCTTGGGCAGGGGGCTCTACGAGCAGTACTTC
CASSLGRGLYEQYF
>TRBJ2-1|.|TRBV4-1|18|TRBD2
TGCGCCAGCAGCCAAGGAAAATTGGGACTAGCGGGAGGTGGTGAGCAGTTCTTC
CASSQGKLGLAGGGEQFF
>TRBJ2-3|.|TRBV27|13|.
TGTGCTGCGAGCGGCACTAGCACAGATACGCAGTATTTT
CAASGTSTDTQYF
>TRBJ1-6|.|TRBV7-9|17|.
TGTGCCAGCAGCTTAGACCCCATTCGAGTGTATAATTCACCCCTCCACTTT
CASSLDPIRVYNSPLHF
>TRBJ1-3|.|TRBV4-1|18|TRBD1
TGCGCCAGCAATTCAGGACAGGGGAAAATTGGGTCTGGAAACACCATATATTTT
CASNSGQGKIGSGNTIYF
>TRBJ2-7|.|TRBV6-5|15|TRBD1
TGTGCCAGCAGGATAGACAGGGCTCGCCCCTACGAGCAGTACTTC
CASRIDRARPYEQYF
>TRBJ2-3|.|TRBV3-1/TRBV3-2|13|.
TGTGCCAGCAGCCCCAGAGCGGCAGATACGCAGTATTTT
CASSPRAADTQYF
>TRBJ1-1|.|TRBV11-2|12|.
TGTGCCAGCAGCCTACTCCCGGTTGAAGCTTTCTTT
CASSLLPVEAFF
>TRBJ2-4|.|TRBV5-4|14|.
TGTGCCAGCAGCTTGGGCGGAGCCAAAAACATTCAGTACTTC
CASSLGGAKNIQYF
>TRBJ2-1|.|TRBV9|13|TRBD1
TGTGCCAGCAGCGCCGGACAGGGAAATGAGCAGTTCTTC
CASSAGQGNEQFF
>TRBJ2-2|.|TRBV29-1|13|.
TGCAGCGTTGGAGTATTGAACACCGGGGAGCTGTTTTTT
CSVGVLNTGELFF
>TRBJ1-4|once|TRBV28|19|TRBD1
TGTGCCAGCAGTCTATACCCCGGGACAGGTTTCATAGCTGCTGAAAAACTGTTTTTT
CASSLYPGTGFIAAEKLFF
>TRBJ1-6|.|TRBV7-9|16|.
TGTGCCAGCAGCTTAACGGCGGACTCCTATAATTCACCCCTCCACTTT
CASSLTADSYNSPLHF
>TRBJ2-7|.|TRBV7-2|15|TRBD1
TGTGCCAGCAGCTCGGGACAGGGGCCAGCCTACGAGCAGTACTTC
CASSSGQGPAYEQYF
>TRBJ2-7|once|TRBV10-1|15|.
TGCGCCAGCAGTGAAAGAGGCCCTTCTACCTACGAGCAGTACTTC
CASSERGPSTYEQYF
>TRBJ1-3|few|TRBV3-1/TRBV3-2|16|TRBD1
TGTGCCAGCAGCCTTACGGACAGGCTCTCTGGAAACACCATATATTTT
CASSLTDRLSGNTIYF
>TRBJ1-1|.|TRBV4-1|17|TRBD1
TGCGCCAGCAGCCAAGTGGTTAAGGGGGCTAAGAACACTGAAGCTTTCTTT
CASSQVVKGAKNTEAFF
>TRBJ1-1|.|TRBV10-1|13|.
TGCGCCAGCAGTGAGTCAGGTGCGGCTGAAGCTTTCTTT
CASSESGAAEAFF
>TRBJ1-4|once|TRBV19|19|.
TGTGCCAGTAGTATACTGGGCAGGGGATGGGTCGCAGCTAATGAAAAACTGTTTTTT
CASSILGRGWVAANEKLFF
>TRBJ2-7|.|TRBV2|15|TRBD1
TGTGCCAGCTGGGCAAACAGGGGGCTTCCCTACGAGCAGTACTTC
CASWANRGLPYEQYF
>TRBJ2-1|.|TRBV3-1/TRBV3-2|17|TRBD2
TGTGCCAGCAGCCAAGTGGATAGCGGGAGCTCCTACAATGAGCAGTTCTTC
CASSQVDSGSSYNEQFF
>TRBJ2-3|.|TRBV7-9|15|TRBD1
TGTGCCAGCAGCATACCGGACAGGGCCGGAGATACGCAGTATTTT
CASSIPDRAGDTQYF
>TRBJ2-4|.|TRBV6-5|16|.
TGTGCCAGCAGTTACTCGATAGGGGTAGCCAAAAACATTCAGTACTTC
CASSYSIGVAKNIQYF
>TRBJ1-5|.|TRBV12-3/TRBV12-4|13|.
TGTGCCAGCCGACAGGCTCTCAATCAGCCCCAGCATTTT
CASRQALNQPQHF
>TRBJ1-1|.|TRBV28|14|TRBD1
TGTGCCAGCAGACATCTTCAGGGGGACACTGAAGCTTTCTTT
CASRHLQGDTEAFF
>TRBJ1-5|.|TRBV29-1|13|TRBD1
TGCAGCGTGGTAGGGACAGGGGATCAGCCCCAGCATTTT
CSVVGTGDQPQHF
>TRBJ1-6|.|TRBV27|17|.
TGTGCCAGCAGCTCCACCTGGGGGGAAACCTATAATTCACCCCTCCACTTT
CASSSTWGETYNSPLHF
>TRBJ1-1|.|TRBV12-3/TRBV12-4|13|.
TGTGCCAGCAGTTCCACAGAGAATATTGAAGCTTTCTTT
CASSSTENIEAFF
>TRBJ1-1|.|TRBV7-8|13|.
TGTGCCAGCCGTGGACATTCGAACACTGAAGCTTTCTTT
CASRGHSNTEAFF
>TRBJ1-2|.|TRBV6-5|15|TRBD1
TGTGCCAGCAGACCTCCCGGCGGGACAGGGGTCGGCTACACCTTC
CASRPPGGTGVGYTF
>TRBJ1-2|.|TRBV6-1|15|TRBD1
TGTGCCAGCAGTGAAGCCCTGACAGGGAACTATGGCTACACCTTC
CASSEALTGNYGYTF
>TRBJ2-3|.|TRBV19|12|.
TGTGCCAGTAGTAATGCTAGAGATACGCAGTATTTT
CASSNARDTQYF
>TRBJ2-3|.|TRBV30|15|.
TGTGCCTGGAGTCGGGTAAACCCTAGCACAGATACGCAGTATTTT
CAWSRVNPSTDTQYF
>TRBJ2-2|once|TRBV12-3/TRBV12-4|12|.
TGTGCCAGCAGGCGGAACACCGGGGAGCTGTTTTTT
CASRRNTGELFF
>TRBJ1-2|once|TRBV5-8|15|.
TGTGCCAGCAGCAGACCGGACAGTGCTAACTATGGCTACACCTTC
CASSRPDSANYGYTF
>TRBJ1-1|.|TRBV29-1|13|TRBD1
TGCAGCGCTTCGGACAGGGGAAGTACTGAAGCTTTCTTT
CSASDRGSTEAFF
>TRBJ1-1|.|TRBV25-1|15|.
TGTGCCAGCAGTGAATACACGGGAATCGAGACTGAAGCTTTCTTT
CASSEYTGIETEAFF
>TRBJ1-1|once|TRBV23-1|17|TRBD1
TGCGCCAGCAGTCAAGCCAATAGAACTGCAGGGGGCACTGAAGCTTTCTTT
CASSQANRTAGGTEAFF
>TRBJ2-7|few|TRBV27|13|.
TGTGCCAGCAGCCTCATTAGCAAAGGCGAGCAGTACTTC
CASSLISKGEQYF
>TRBJ2-5|.|TRBV4-2|17|TRBD2
TGTGCCAGCAGCCAAGAAGGGACCGGACTAGCGAGAGAGACCCAGTACTTC
CASSQEGTGLARETQYF
>TRBJ2-1|.|TRBV27|13|.
TGTGCCAGCTACCCGGCGGGGCTCAATGAGCAGTTCTTC
CASYPAGLNEQFF
>TRBJ2-3|once|TRBV27|17|TRBD2
TGTGCCAGCAGTCCCCCGGGTAGCGGGAGCCCCACAGATACGCAGTATTTT
CASSPPGSGSPTDTQYF
>TRBJ2-7|.|TRBV7-2|16|TRBD2
TGTGCCAGCGACCCACCCGGGACTAGCGGCTCCTACGAGCAGTACTTC
CASDPPGTSGSYEQYF
>TRBJ1-2|.|TRBV11-3|13|TRBD1
TGTGCCAGCAGCCGGGACAGGGGAAGTGGCTACACCTTC
CASSRDRGSGYTF
>TRBJ1-5|once|TRBV6-5|14|TRBD1
TGTGCCAGCAGCCTCGGACAGGGCGAACAGCCCCAGCATTTT
CASSLGQGEQPQHF
>TRBJ2-1|.|TRBV24-1|16|TRBD1
TGTGCCACCAGTGAAGCCGGACAGGGAAATATGAATGAGCAGTTCTTC
CATSEAGQGNMNEQFF